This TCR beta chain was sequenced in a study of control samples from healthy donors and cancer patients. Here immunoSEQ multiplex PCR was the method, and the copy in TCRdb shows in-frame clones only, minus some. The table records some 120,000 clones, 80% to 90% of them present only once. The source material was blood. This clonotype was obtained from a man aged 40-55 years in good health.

Here the CDR3 reads CASSLGQGVETQYF. The CDR3 DNA is TGTGCCAGCAGCTTGGGTCAGGGCGTCGAGACCCAGTACTTC. The V call is TRBV5-8, the J call TRBJ2-5; TRBD1 might be the D (5 bases). Deletions cut 0 bases from V and 5 bases from J, with 11 bases between. The CDR3 is made up of 14 amino acids. Germline V gene data show CDR1 as SGHTS and CDR2 as YDEGEE. Filled out from reference TRBV5-8 and TRBJ2-5, the complete variable domain reads EAGVTQSPTHLIKTRGQQATLRCSPISGHTSVYWYQQALGLGLQFLLWYDEGEERNRGNFPPRFSGRQFPNYSSELNVNALELEDSALYLCASSLGQGVETQYFGPGTRLLVL.